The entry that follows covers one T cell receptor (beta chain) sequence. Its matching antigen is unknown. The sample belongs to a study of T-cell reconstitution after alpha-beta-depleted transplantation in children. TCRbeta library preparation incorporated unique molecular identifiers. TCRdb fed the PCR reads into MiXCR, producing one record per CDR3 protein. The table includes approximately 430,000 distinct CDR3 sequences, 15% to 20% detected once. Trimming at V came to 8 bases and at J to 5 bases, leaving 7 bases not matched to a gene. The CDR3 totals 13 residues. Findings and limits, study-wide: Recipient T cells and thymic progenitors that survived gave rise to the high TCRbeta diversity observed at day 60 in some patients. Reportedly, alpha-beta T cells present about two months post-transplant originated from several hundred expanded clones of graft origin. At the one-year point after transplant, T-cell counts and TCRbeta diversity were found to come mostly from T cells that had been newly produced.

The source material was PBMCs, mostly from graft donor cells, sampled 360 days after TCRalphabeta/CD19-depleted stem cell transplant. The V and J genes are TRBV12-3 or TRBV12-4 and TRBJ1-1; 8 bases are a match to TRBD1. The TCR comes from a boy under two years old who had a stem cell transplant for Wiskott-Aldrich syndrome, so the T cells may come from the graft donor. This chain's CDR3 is CASERQGSTEAFF. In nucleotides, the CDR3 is TGTGCCAGCGAGAGACAGGGGAGTACTGAAGCTTTCTTT.